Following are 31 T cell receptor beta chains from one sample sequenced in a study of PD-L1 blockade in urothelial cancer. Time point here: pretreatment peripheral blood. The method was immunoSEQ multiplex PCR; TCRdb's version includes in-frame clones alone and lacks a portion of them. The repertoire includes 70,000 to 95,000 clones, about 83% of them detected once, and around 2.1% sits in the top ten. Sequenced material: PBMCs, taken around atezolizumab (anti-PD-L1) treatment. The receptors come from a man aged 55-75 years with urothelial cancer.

This CDR3 reads CASSTPQNTEAFF. The CDR3, as DNA: TGTGCCAGCAGTACACCCCAAAACACTGAAGCTTTCTTT. This chain connects TRBV28 to TRBJ1-1; unclear D gene. The CDR3 spans 13 residues. Deletions cut 5 bases from V and 2 bases from J, with 9 bases between. Per the germline V gene, CDR1 is MDHEN and CDR2 is SYDVKM.

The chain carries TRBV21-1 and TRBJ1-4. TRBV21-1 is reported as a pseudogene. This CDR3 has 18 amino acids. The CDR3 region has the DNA TGTGCCAGCAGCAACGTCTGGAGGTTCGAGGTAACTAATGAAAAACTGTTTTTT. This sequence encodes CASSNVWRFEVTNEKLFF.

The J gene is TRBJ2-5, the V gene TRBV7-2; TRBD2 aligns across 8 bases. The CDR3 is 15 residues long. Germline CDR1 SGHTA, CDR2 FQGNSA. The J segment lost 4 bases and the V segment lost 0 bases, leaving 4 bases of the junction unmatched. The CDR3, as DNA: TGTGCCAGCAGCTTAGCGGGCGGGGGGCGAGAGACCCAGTACTTC. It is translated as CASSLAGGGRETQYF.

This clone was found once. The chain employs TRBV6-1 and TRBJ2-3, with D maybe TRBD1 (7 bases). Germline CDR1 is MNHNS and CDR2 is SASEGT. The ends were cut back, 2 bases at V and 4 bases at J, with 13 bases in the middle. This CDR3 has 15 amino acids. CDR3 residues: CASSEIGRGADTQYF. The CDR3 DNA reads TGTGCCAGCAGTGAAATTGGCAGGGGGGCAGATACGCAGTATTTT.

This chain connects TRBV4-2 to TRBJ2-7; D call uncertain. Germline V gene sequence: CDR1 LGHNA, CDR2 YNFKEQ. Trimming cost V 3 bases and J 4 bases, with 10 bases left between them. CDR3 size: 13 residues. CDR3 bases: TGTGCCAGCAGCCAGGATCTAGAGTACGAGCAGTACTTC. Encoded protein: CASSQDLEYEQYF.

The CDR3 DNA reads as TGTGCCAGTAGCACCGGGACAGGGAGCACAGATACGCAGTATTTT. Translation gives CASSTGTGSTDTQYF. V is TRBV19 and J is TRBJ2-3; TRBD1 agrees at 9 bases. The CDR3 spans 15 residues. Germline CDR1 is LNHDA and CDR2 is SQIVND (reference sequence). V was clipped by 6 bases and J by 0 bases; unmatched bases: 4.

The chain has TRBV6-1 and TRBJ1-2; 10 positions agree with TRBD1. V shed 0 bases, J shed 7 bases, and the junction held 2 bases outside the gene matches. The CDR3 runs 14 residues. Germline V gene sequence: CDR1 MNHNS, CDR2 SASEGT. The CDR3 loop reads CASSEATGGVGYTF. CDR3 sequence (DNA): TGTGCCAGCAGTGAAGCGACAGGGGGCGTTGGCTACACCTTC.

The CDR3 DNA is TGTGCCAGCAGCTTAAGGTCGGGACAAGGTCAGCCCCAGCATTTT. Its translation is CASSLRSGQGQPQHF. The J gene is TRBJ1-5, the V gene TRBV7-2; TRBD1 might be the D (6 bases). Germline V gene sequence: CDR1 SGHTA, CDR2 FQGNSA. The CDR3 is made up of 15 amino acids. V lost 2 bases and J 6 bases, leaving 14 bases between the germline ends.

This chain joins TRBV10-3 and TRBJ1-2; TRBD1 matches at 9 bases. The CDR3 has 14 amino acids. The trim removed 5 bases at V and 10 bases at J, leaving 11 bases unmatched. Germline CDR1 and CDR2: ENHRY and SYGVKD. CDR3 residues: CAISYKSGQGFYTF. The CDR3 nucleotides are TGTGCCATCAGTTATAAGTCGGGACAGGGTTTCTACACCTTC.

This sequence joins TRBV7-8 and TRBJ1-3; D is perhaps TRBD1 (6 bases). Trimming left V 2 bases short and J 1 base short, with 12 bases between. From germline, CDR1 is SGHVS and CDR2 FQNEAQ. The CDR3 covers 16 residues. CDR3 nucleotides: TGTGCCAGCAGCTTAACCTTAACAGGGTCTGGAAACACCATATATTTT. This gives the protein CASSLTLTGSGNTIYF.

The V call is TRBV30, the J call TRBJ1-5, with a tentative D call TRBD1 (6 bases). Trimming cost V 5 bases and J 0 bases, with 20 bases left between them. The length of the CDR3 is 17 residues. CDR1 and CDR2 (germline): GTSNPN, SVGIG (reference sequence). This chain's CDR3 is CAWATGTFSRSNQPQHF. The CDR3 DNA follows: TGTGCCTGGGCCACCGGGACATTTAGTCGTAGCAATCAGCCCCAGCATTTT. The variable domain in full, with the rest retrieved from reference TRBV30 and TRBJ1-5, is SQTIHQWPATLVQPVGSPLSLECTVEGTSNPNLYWYRQAAGRGLQLLFYSVGIGQISSEVPQNLSASRPQDRQFILSSKKLLLSDSGFYLCAWATGTFSRSNQPQHFGDGTRLSIL.

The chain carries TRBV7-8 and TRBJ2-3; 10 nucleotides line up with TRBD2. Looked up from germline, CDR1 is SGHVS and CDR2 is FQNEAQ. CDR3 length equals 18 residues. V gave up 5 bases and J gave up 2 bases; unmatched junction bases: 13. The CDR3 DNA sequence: TGTGCCAGCAGCCCTAACCCTCAGCGGGGGGGTGCCACAGATACGCAGTATTTT. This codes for CASSPNPQRGGATDTQYF.

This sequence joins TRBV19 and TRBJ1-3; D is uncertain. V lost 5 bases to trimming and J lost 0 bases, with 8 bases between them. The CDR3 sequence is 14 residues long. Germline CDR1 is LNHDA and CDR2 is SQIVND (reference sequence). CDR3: CASSVGSSGNTIYF. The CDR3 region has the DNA TGTGCCAGTAGTGTGGGGAGCTCTGGAAACACCATATATTTT. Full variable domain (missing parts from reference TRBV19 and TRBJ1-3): DGGITQSPKYLFRKEGQNVTLSCEQNLNHDAMYWYRQDPGQGLRLIYYSQIVNDFQKGDIAEGYSVSREKKESFPLTVTSAQKNPTAFYLCASSVGSSGNTIYFGEGSWLTVV.

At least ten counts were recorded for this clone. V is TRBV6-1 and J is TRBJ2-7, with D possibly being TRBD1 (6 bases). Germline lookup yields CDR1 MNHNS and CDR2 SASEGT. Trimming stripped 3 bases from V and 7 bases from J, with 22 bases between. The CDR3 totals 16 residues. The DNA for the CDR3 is TGTGCCAGCAGTGAGGGGTTGGGGGCAGGGCTCTGGGAGCAGTACTTC. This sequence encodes CASSEGLGAGLWEQYF.

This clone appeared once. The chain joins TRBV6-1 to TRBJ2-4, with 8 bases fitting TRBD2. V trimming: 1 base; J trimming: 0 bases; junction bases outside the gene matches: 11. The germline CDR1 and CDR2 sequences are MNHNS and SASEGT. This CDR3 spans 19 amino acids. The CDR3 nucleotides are TGTGCCAGCAGTGAAGGTAGTAGCGGGGCCCTAGGAGCCAAAAACATTCAGTACTTC. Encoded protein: CASSEGSSGALGAKNIQYF.

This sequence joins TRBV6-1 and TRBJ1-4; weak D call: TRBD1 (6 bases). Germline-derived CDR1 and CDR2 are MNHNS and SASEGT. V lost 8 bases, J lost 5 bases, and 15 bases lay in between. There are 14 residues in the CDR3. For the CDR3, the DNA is TGTGCCAGCGGGACCAGGGGACCCAATGAAAAACTGTTTTTT. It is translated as CASGTRGPNEKLFF.

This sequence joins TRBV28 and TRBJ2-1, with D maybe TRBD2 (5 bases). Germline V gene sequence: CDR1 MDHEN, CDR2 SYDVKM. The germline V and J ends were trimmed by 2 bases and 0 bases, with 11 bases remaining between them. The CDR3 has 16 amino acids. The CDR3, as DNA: TGTGCCAGCAGTTTAGGGCGGGCCAGCTCCTACAATGAGCAGTTCTTC. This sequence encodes CASSLGRASSYNEQFF.

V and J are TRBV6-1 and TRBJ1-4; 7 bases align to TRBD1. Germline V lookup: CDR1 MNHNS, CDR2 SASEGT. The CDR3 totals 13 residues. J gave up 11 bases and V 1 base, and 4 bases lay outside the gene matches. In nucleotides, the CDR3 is TGTGCCAGCAGTGAAGTGGACAGGAGCAAACTGTTTTTT. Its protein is CASSEVDRSKLFF.

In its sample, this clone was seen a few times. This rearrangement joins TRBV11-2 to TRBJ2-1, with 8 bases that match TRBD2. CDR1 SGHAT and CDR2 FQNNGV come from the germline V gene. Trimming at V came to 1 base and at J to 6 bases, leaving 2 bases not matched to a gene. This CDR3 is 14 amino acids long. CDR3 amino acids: CASSLAGTSNEQFF. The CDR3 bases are TGTGCCAGCAGCTTAGCCGGGACTAGCAATGAGCAGTTCTTC. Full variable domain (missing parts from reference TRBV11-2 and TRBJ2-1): EAGVAQSPRYKIIEKRQSVAFWCNPISGHATLYWYQQILGQGPKLLIQFQNNGVVDDSQLPKDRFSAERLKGVDSTLKIQPAKLEDSAVYLCASSLAGTSNEQFFGPGTRLTVL.

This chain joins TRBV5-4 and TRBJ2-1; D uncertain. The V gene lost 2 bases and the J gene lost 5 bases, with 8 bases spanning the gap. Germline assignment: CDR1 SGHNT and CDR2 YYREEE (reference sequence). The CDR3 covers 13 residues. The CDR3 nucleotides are TGTGCCAGCAGCTTTCGCAACAACAATGAGCAGTTCTTC. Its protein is CASSFRNNNEQFF.

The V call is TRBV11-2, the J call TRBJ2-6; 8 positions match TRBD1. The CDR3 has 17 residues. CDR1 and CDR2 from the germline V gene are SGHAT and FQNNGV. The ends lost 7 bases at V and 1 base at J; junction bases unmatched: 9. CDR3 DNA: TGTGCCAGCATCGCCGGACAGGGCCCTTCTGGGGCCAACGTCCTGACTTTC. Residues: CASIAGQGPSGANVLTF.

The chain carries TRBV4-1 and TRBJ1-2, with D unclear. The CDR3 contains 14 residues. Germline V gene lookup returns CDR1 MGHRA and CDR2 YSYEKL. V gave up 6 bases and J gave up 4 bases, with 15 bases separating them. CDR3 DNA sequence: TGCGCCAGCAGTATCTACAGTCCCTCCTATGGCTACACCTTC. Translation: CASSIYSPSYGYTF.

The CDR3 spells CASSIGGGRVYNEQFF. DNA of the CDR3: TGTGCCAGTAGTATAGGCGGCGGGAGGGTCTACAATGAGCAGTTCTTC. The rearrangement joins TRBV19 to TRBJ2-1, with TRBD2 matching over 9 bases. In germline, CDR1 is LNHDA, CDR2 SQIVND (reference sequence). V shed 1 base, J shed 3 bases, and the junction held 4 bases outside the gene matches. This CDR3 is 16 amino acids long.

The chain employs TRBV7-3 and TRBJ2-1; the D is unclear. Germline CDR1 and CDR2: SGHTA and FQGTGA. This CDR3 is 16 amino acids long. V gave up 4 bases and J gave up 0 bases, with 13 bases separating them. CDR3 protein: CASSSVGSSSYNEQFF. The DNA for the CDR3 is TGTGCCAGCAGCTCCGTCGGGTCGAGCTCCTACAATGAGCAGTTCTTC.

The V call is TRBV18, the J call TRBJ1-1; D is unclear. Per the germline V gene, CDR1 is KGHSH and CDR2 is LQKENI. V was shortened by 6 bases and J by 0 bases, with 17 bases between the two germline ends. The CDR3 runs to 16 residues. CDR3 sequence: CASSPTSPQVNTEAFF. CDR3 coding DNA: TGTGCCAGCTCCCCTACGAGCCCCCAGGTGAACACTGAAGCTTTCTTT.

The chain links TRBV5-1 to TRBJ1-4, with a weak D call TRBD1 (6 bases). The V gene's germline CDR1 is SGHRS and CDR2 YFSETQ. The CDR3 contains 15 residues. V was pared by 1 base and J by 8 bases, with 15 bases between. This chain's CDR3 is CASSLSSRGIEKLFF. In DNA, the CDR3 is TGCGCCAGCAGCTTGTCGTCCAGGGGCATAGAAAAACTGTTTTTT.

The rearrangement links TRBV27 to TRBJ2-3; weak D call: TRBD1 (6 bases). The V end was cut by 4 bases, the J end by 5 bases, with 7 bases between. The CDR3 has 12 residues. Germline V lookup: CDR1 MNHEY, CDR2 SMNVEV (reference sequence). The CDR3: CASSSRGDTQYF. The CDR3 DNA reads TGTGCCAGCAGTTCCAGGGGAGATACGCAGTATTTT.

This CDR3 is CASSFAGVSNQPQHF. CDR3 in DNA: TGTGCCAGCAGTTTCGCAGGGGTTAGCAATCAGCCCCAGCATTTT. The chain has TRBV27 and TRBJ1-5; D perhaps matches TRBD1 (6 bases). CDR3 length: 15 residues. Germline V lookup: CDR1 MNHEY, CDR2 SMNVEV (reference sequence). Trimming stripped 3 bases from V and 0 bases from J, with 9 bases between.

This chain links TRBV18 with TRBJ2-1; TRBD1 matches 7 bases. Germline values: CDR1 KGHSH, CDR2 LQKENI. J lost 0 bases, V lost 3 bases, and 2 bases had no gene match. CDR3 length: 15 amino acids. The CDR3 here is CASSPAGGSYNEQFF. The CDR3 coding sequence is TGTGCCAGCTCACCTGCAGGGGGCTCCTACAATGAGCAGTTCTTC.

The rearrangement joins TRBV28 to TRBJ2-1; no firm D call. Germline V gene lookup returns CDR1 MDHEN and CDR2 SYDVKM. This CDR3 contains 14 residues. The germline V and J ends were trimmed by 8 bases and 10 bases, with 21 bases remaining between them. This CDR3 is CASSSWVGGLEQFF. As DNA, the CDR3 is TGTGCCAGCTCCTCTTGGGTTGGCGGATTGGAGCAGTTCTTC.

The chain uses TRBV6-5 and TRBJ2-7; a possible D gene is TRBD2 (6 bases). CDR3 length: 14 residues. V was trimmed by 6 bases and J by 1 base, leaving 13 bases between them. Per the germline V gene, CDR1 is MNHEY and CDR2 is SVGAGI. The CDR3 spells CASSEPGVSYEQYF. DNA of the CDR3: TGTGCCAGCAGCGAACCGGGAGTTTCCTACGAGCAGTACTTC.